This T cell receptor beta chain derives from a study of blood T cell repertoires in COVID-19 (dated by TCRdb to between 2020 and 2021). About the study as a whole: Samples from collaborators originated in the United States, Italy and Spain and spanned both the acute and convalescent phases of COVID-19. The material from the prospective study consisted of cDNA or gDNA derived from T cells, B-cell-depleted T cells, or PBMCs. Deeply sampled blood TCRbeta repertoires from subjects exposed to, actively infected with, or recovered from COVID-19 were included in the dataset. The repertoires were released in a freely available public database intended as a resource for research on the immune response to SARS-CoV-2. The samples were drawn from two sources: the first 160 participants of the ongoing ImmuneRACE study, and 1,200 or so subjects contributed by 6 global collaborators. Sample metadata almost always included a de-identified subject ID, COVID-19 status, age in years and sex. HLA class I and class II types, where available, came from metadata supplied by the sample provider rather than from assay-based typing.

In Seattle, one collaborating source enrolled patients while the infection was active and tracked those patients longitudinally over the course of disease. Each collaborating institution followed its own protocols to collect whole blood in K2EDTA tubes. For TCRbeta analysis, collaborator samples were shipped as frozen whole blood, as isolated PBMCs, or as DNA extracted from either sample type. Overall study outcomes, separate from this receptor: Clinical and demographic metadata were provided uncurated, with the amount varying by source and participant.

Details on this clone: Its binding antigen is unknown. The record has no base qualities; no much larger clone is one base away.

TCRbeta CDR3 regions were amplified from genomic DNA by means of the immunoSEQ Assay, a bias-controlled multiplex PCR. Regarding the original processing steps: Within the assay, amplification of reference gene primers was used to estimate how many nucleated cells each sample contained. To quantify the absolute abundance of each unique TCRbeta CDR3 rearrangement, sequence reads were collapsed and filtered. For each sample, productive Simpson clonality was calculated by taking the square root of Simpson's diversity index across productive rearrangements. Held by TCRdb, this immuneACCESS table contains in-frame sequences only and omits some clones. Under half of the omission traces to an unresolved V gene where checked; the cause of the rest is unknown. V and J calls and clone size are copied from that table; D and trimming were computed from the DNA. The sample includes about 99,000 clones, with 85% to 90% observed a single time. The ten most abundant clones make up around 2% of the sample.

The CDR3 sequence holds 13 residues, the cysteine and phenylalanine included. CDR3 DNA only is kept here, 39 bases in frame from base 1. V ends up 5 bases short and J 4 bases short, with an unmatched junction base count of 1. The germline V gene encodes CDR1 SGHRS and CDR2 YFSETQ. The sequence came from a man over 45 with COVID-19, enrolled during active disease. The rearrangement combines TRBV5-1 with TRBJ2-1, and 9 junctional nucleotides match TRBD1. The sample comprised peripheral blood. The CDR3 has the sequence CASRGQGYNEQFF. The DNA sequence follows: TGCGCCAGCAGGGGACAGGGATACAATGAGCAGTTCTTC.